The rows below give T cell receptor beta chains drawn from one sample of a study of cytomegalovirus exposure and HLA in healthy donors. Method: immunoSEQ multiplex PCR; TCRdb's copy keeps in-frame clones and lacks some. Of more than 80,000 clones listed, 70% to 80% are singletons. The sample comprised PBMCs. The receptor source for this set is a female donor in good health and CMV-seronegative. Each CDR3 is given with its conserved first and last residue. A D gene is named only where the DNA matches it firmly. Rows may omit the clone size; those that give it use once, few, many or a size class.

v_gene: TRBV7-2
abundance: .
j_gene: TRBJ1-2
d_gene: .
CDR3aa: CASSLGPRSYGYTF
CDR3nt: TGTGCCAGCAGCTTGGGCCCGCGAAGCTATGGCTACACCTTC

v_gene: TRBV10-3
abundance: few
j_gene: TRBJ2-2
d_gene: .
CDR3aa: CAISDSANSNTGELFF
CDR3nt: TGTGCCATCAGTGACTCAGCGAATTCGAACACCGGGGAGCTGTTTTTT

v_gene: TRBV28
abundance: .
j_gene: TRBJ2-7
d_gene: .
CDR3aa: CASSLDSPYEQYF
CDR3nt: TGTGCCAGCAGTCTCGACAGTCCCTACGAGCAGTACTTC

v_gene: TRBV19
abundance: .
j_gene: TRBJ1-1
d_gene: TRBD1
CDR3aa: CASSIDRDRGWNTEAFF
CDR3nt: TGTGCCAGTAGTATAGATCGGGACAGGGGATGGAACACTGAAGCTTTCTTT

v_gene: TRBV28
abundance: few
j_gene: TRBJ1-1
d_gene: .
CDR3aa: CASSLLRANAAAFF
CDR3nt: TGTGCCAGCAGTTTACTTAGAGCAAACGCTGCAGCTTTCTTT

v_gene: TRBV19
abundance: few
j_gene: TRBJ1-5
d_gene: .
CDR3aa: CASSIASRSLQYQPQHF
CDR3nt: TGTGCCAGTAGTATAGCGTCCAGGTCACTTCAATATCAGCCCCAGCATTTT

v_gene: TRBV5-1
abundance: .
j_gene: TRBJ2-1
d_gene: .
CDR3aa: CASSLASGAPYNEQFF
CDR3nt: TGCGCCAGCAGCTTGGCCAGCGGAGCCCCCTACAATGAGCAGTTCTTC

v_gene: TRBV5-1
abundance: once
j_gene: TRBJ1-2
d_gene: .
CDR3aa: CASSALTSGYGYTF
CDR3nt: TGCGCCAGCAGCGCCCTGACTTCGGGGTATGGCTACACCTTC

v_gene: TRBV29-1
abundance: .
j_gene: TRBJ1-5
d_gene: TRBD1
CDR3aa: CSVRQGLSQPQHF
CDR3nt: TGCAGCGTCAGACAGGGACTTTCTCAGCCCCAGCATTTT

v_gene: TRBV15
abundance: .
j_gene: TRBJ1-6
d_gene: .
CDR3aa: CATARRATYNSPLHF
CDR3nt: TGTGCCACCGCAAGGAGGGCTACCTATAATTCACCCCTCCACTTT

v_gene: TRBV2
abundance: .
j_gene: TRBJ2-7
d_gene: .
CDR3aa: CASRGRSYEQYF
CDR3nt: TGTGCCAGCAGGGGGAGATCCTACGAGCAGTACTTC

v_gene: TRBV7-3
abundance: .
j_gene: TRBJ2-2
d_gene: TRBD1
CDR3aa: CASSSGTGGLGTGELFF
CDR3nt: TGTGCCAGCAGCTCCGGGACAGGGGGCTTAGGCACCGGGGAGCTGTTTTTT

v_gene: TRBV19
abundance: .
j_gene: TRBJ1-5
d_gene: .
CDR3aa: CASSIVDKPQHF
CDR3nt: TGTGCCAGTAGTATAGTTGACAAGCCCCAGCATTTT

v_gene: TRBV2
abundance: many
j_gene: TRBJ1-1
d_gene: .
CDR3aa: CASSGHMNTEAFF
CDR3nt: TGTGCCAGCAGTGGACACATGAACACTGAAGCTTTCTTT

v_gene: TRBV19
abundance: .
j_gene: TRBJ1-5
d_gene: TRBD1
CDR3aa: CASSIVQGADQPQHF
CDR3nt: TGTGCCAGTAGTATAGTACAGGGGGCAGATCAGCCCCAGCATTTT

v_gene: TRBV6-1
abundance: .
j_gene: TRBJ2-7
d_gene: .
CDR3aa: CATYRETLYEQYF
CDR3nt: TGTGCCACATATCGGGAGACCCTCTACGAGCAGTACTTC

v_gene: TRBV30
abundance: .
j_gene: TRBJ1-2
d_gene: .
CDR3aa: CAWTILGRNYGYTF
CDR3nt: TGTGCCTGGACGATACTAGGCCGGAACTATGGCTACACCTTC

v_gene: TRBV5-1
abundance: .
j_gene: TRBJ2-7
d_gene: TRBD1
CDR3aa: CASSEGAIYEQYF
CDR3nt: TGCGCCAGCAGCGAGGGGGCAATATACGAGCAGTACTTC

v_gene: TRBV18
abundance: .
j_gene: TRBJ1-2
d_gene: .
CDR3aa: CASSRIGDFNYGYTF
CDR3nt: TGTGCCAGCTCACGGATAGGGGATTTCAACTATGGCTACACCTTC